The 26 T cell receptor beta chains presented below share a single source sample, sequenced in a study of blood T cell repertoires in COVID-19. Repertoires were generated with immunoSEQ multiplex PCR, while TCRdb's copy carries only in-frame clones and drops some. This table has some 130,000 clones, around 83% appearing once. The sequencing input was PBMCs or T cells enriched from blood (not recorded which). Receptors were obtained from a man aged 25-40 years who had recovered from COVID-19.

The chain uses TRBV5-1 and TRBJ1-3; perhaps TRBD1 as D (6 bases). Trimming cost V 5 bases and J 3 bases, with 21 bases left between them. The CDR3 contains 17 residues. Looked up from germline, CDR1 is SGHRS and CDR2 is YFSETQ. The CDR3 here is CASRPSYREGVGNTIYF. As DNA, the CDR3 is TGCGCCAGCAGACCTTCCTACAGGGAAGGTGTTGGAAACACCATATATTTT.

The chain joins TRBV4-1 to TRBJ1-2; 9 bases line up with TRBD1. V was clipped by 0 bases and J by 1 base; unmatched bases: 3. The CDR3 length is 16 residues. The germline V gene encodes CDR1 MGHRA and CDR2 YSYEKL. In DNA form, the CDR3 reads TGCGCCAGCAGCCAAGATGGGACAGGGAGTAACTATGGCTACACCTTC. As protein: CASSQDGTGSNYGYTF.

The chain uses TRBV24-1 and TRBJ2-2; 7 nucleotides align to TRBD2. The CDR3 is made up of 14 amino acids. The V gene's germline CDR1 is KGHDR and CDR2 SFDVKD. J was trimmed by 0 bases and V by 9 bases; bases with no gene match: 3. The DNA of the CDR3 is TGTGCCACCTCCGGGAGGCCGAACACCGGGGAGCTGTTTTTT. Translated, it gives CATSGRPNTGELFF.

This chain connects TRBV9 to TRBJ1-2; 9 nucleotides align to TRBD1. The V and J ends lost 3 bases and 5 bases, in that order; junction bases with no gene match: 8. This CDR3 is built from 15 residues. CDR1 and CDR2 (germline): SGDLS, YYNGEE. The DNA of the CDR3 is TGTGCCAGCAGCGAAAGACAGGGGGACGGGTATGGCTACACCTTC. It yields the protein CASSERQGDGYGYTF. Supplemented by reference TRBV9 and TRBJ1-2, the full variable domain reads DSGVTQTPKHLITATGQRVTLRCSPRSGDLSVYWYQQSLDQGLQFLIQYYNGEERAKGNILERFSAQQFPDLHSELNLSSLELGDSALYFCASSERQGDGYGYTFGSGTRLTVV.

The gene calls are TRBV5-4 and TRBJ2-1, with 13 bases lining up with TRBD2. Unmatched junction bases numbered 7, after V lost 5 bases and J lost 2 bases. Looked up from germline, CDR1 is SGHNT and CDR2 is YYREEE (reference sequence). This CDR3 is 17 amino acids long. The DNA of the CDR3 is TGTGCCAGCAGGCCTGGGACTAGCGGGGAGGCCTACAATGAGCAGTTCTTC. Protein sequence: CASRPGTSGEAYNEQFF.

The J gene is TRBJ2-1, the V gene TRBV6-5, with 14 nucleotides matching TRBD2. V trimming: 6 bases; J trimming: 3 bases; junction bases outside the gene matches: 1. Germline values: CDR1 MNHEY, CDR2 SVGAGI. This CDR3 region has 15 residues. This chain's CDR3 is CASRGLAGVYNEQFF. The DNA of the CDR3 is TGTGCCAGCAGGGGACTAGCGGGAGTCTACAATGAGCAGTTCTTC.

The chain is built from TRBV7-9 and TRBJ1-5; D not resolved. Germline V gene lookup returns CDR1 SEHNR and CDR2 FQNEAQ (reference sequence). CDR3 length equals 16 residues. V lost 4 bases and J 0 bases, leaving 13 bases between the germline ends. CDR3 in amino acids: CASSSDSGDSNQPQHF. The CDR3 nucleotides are TGTGCCAGCAGCTCGGACTCGGGAGATAGCAATCAGCCCCAGCATTTT.

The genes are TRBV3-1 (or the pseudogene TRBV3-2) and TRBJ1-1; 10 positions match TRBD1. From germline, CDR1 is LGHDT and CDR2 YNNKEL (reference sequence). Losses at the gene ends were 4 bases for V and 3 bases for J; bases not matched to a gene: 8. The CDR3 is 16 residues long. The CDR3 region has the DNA TGTGCCAGCAGCCCGGCCTATGGACAGGGGGACACTGAAGCTTTCTTT. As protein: CASSPAYGQGDTEAFF.

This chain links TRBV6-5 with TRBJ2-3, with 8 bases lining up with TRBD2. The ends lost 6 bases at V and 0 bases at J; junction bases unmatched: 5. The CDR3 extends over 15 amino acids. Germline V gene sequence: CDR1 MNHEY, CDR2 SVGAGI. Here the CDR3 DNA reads TGTGCCAGCAGGCTTAAGCGGGGGAGCACAGATACGCAGTATTTT. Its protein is CASRLKRGSTDTQYF.

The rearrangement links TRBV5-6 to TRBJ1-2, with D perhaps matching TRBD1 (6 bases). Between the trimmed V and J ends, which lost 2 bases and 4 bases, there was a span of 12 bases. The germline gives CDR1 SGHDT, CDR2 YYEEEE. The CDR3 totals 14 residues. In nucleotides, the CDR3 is TGTGCCAGCAGCTTTGGCAGGGGCGCCTATGGCTACACCTTC. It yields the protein CASSFGRGAYGYTF. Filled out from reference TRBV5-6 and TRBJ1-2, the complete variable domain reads DAGVTQSPTHLIKTRGQQVTLRCSPKSGHDTVSWYQQALGQGPQFIFQYYEEEERQRGNFPDRFSGHQFPNYSSELNVNALLLGDSALYLCASSFGRGAYGYTFGSGTRLTVV.

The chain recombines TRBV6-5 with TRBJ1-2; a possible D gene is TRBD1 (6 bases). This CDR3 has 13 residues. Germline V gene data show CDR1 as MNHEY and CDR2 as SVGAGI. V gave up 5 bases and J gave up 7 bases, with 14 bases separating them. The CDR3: CASSRGHRSGYTF. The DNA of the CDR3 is TGTGCCAGCAGTAGGGGACATAGGAGTGGCTACACCTTC.

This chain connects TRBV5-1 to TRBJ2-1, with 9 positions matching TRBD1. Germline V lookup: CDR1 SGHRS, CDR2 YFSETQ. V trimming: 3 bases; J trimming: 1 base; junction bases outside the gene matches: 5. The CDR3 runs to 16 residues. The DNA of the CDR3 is TGCGCCAGCAGCTCGGGACAGGGTCGGTCCTACAATGAGCAGTTCTTC. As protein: CASSSGQGRSYNEQFF.

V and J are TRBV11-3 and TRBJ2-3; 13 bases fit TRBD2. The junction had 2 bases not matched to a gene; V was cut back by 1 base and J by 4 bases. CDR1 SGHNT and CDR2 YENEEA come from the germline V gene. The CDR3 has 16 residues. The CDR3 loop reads CASSLGTSGRSDTQYF. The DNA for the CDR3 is TGTGCCAGCAGCTTAGGGACTAGCGGGAGATCAGATACGCAGTATTTT.

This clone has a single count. The chain's CDR3 is CASSLRPSVPGTDTQYF. In DNA form, the CDR3 reads TGTGCCAGCAGTCTTCGACCGAGCGTGCCTGGCACAGATACGCAGTATTTT. The chain couples TRBV27 to TRBJ2-3; no definite D call. Germline lookup yields CDR1 MNHEY and CDR2 SMNVEV (reference sequence). CDR3 length: 17 amino acids. Trimming removed 5 bases at V and 1 base at J, with 19 bases between.

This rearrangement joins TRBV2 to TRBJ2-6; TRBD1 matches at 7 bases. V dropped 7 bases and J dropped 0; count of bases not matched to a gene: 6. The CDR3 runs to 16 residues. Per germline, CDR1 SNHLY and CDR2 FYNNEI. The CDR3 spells CASTGTANSGANVLTF. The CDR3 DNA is TGTGCCAGCACTGGGACAGCCAACTCTGGGGCCAACGTCCTGACTTTC.

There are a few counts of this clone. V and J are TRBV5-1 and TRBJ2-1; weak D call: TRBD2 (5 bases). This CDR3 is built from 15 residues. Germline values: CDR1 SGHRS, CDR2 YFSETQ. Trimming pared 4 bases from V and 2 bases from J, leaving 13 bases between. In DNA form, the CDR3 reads TGCGCCAGCAGCCCGAGGGCCTCGGCCTACAATGAGCAGTTCTTC. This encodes CASSPRASAYNEQFF.

CDR3 bases: TGTGCCAGCAGTTTCAGTTATGGGCAGATTTCTCGCACTGAAGCTTTCTTT. Protein sequence: CASSFSYGQISRTEAFF. The V gene is TRBV28, the J gene TRBJ1-1; no clear D gene. V was cut by 3 bases and J by 4 bases, with 21 bases left in between. Per germline, CDR1 MDHEN and CDR2 SYDVKM. The length of the CDR3 is 17 residues.

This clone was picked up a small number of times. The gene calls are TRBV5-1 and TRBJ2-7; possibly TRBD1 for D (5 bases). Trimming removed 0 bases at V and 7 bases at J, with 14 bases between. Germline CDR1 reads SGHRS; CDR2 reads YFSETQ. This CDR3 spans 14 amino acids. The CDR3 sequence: CASSLGVQKGEQYF. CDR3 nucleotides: TGCGCCAGCAGCTTGGGGGTACAGAAGGGGGAGCAGTACTTC.

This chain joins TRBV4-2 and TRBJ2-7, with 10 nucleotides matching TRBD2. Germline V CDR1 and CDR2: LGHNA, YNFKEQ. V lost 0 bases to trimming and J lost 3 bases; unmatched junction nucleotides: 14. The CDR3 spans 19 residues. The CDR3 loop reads CASSQDHSTLLAGFYEQYF. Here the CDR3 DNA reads TGTGCCAGCAGCCAAGACCATTCGACGTTACTAGCGGGATTCTACGAGCAGTACTTC.

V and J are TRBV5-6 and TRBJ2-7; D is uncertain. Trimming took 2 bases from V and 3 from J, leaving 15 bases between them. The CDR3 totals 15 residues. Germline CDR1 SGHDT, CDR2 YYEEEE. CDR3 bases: TGTGCCAGCAGCTTTGGCCAACGGAGTAACTACGAGCAGTACTTC. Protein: CASSFGQRSNYEQYF.

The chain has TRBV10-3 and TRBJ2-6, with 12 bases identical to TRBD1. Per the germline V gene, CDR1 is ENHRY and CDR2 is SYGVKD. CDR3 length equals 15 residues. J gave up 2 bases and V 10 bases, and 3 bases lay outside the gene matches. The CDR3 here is CATGTGGAGANVLTF. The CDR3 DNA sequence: TGTGCCACCGGGACAGGGGGCGCTGGGGCCAACGTCCTGACTTTC.

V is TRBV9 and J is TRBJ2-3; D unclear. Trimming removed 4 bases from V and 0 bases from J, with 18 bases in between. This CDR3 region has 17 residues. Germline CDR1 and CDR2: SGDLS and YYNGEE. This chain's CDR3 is CASSPPRSRSSTDTQYF. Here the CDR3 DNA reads TGTGCCAGCAGCCCCCCCCGGTCGCGGTCTAGCACAGATACGCAGTATTTT.

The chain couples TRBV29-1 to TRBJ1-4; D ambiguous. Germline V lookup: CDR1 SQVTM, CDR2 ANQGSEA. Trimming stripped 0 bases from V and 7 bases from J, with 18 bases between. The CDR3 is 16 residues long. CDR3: CSVEDMTGADGEKLFF. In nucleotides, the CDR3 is TGCAGCGTTGAAGATATGACCGGAGCAGATGGTGAAAAACTGTTTTTT. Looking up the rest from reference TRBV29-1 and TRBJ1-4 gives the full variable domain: SAVISQKPSRDICQRGTSLTIQCQVDSQVTMMFWYRQQPGQSLTLIATANQGSEATYESGFVIDKFPISRPNLTFSTLTVSNMSPEDSSIYLCSVEDMTGADGEKLFFGSGTQLSVL.

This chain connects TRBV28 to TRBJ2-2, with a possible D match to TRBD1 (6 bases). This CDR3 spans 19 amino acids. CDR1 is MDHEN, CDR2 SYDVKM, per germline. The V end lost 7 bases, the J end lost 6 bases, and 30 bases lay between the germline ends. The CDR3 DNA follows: TGTGCCAGCACTCCATCCCCCGGGACATCGACCTGGGAGTCCGGGGAGCTGTTTTTT. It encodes CASTPSPGTSTWESGELFF.

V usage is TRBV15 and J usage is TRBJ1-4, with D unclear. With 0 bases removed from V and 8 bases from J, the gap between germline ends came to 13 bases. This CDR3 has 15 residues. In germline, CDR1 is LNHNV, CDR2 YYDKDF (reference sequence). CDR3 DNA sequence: TGTGCCACCAGCAGAGATCGAAACAGTAGGGAAAAACTGTTTTTT. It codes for CATSRDRNSREKLFF.

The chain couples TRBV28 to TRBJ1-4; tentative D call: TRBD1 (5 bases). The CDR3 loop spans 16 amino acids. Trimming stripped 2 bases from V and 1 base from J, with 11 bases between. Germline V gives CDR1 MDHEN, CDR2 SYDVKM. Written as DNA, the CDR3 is TGTGCCAGCAGTTTACGTGGGGCTGGAACTAATGAAAAACTGTTTTTT. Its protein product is CASSLRGAGTNEKLFF. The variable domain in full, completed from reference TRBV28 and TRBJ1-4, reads DVKVTQSSRYLVKRTGEKVFLECVQDMDHENMFWYRQDPGLGLRLIYFSYDVKMKEKGDIPEGYSVSREKKERFSLILESASTNQTSMYLCASSLRGAGTNEKLFFGSGTQLSVL.